This T cell receptor beta chain was sequenced in a study of blood T cell repertoires in COVID-19. Study-wide context: Sites in the United States, Italy and Spain provided acute and convalescent COVID-19 samples. PBMCs, B-cell-depleted T cells, or T cells were the source of the cDNA or gDNA that made up the material.

V dropped 1 base and J dropped 7 bases, with 11 bases sitting between them. The germline gives CDR1 SGHDT, CDR2 YYEEEE. The length of the CDR3 is 13 residues. Per the authors' pipeline: Amplified reference gene primers provided the basis for estimating nucleated cell counts. The data were produced by immunoSEQ multiplex PCR, yet TCRdb's version contains in-frame clones alone and is incomplete. V, J and clone size reflect that table, while D and trimming were determined from the DNA. The sample consists of some 280,000 clones, around four fifths of them appearing once. Sequencing input: peripheral blood. The V and J genes are TRBV5-6 and TRBJ1-1; D uncertain. The receptor's source is a woman aged 45-65 years with active or convalescent COVID-19. The CDR3 spells CASSLFEEGEAFF. The CDR3 bases are TGTGCCAGCAGCTTGTTCGAGGAGGGTGAAGCTTTCTTT.